This entry describes one TCR beta chain. Its target is not known. The study excluded patients with other autoimmune diseases, uncontrolled infections, pregnancy or lactation. Thyroid ultrasound, orbital computed tomography, TRAb, serum thyroxine and clinical symptoms formed the basis of diagnosis. TCR beta CDR3 regions were amplified from RNA transcripts. The first round was an RT-PCR with HTBI primers, and the second round was a multiplex PCR. TCRdb analysed the multiplex PCR reads with MiXCR anew, one entry per CDR3 protein. This table holds some 370,000 distinct CDR3 sequences, about 15% found once. This CDR3 is built from 14 residues. V trimming: 5 bases; J trimming: 5 bases; junction bases outside the gene matches: 5. The germline V gene has CDR1 SEHNR and CDR2 FQNEAQ (reference sequence). The data were obtained in a study of Graves' ophthalmopathy and Graves' hyperthyroidism. Study results and caveats: Cross-validated, the 13-signature model showed 87.88%/81.08% sensitivity/specificity, and 80%/75% in the test set.

The clonotype was recovered from an adult woman with stable Graves' hyperthyroidism. The specimen was peripheral blood. The chain combines TRBV7-9 with TRBJ2-7; 11 bases match TRBD1. In DNA, the CDR3 is TGTGCCAGCAGCCCGCCGGGACAGGGGGACGAGCAGTACTTC. This gives the protein CASSPPGQGDEQYF.